What follows are 20 T cell receptor beta chains derived from one specimen sequenced in a study of low-dose radiotherapy and immunotherapy resistance in tumors. The time point was: after trial treatment. The sample's treatment: LDRT plus nivolumab, ipilimumab, low-dose cyclophosphamide and aspirin (RACIN trial). TCR amplification involved approximately 20 PCR cycles with a constant-region primer and V-primer adapter. One entry per CDR3 protein results from TCRdb running MiXCR on the reads. Of approximately 52,000 distinct CDR3 sequences listed, approximately 35% were seen once; the top ten hold roughly 8.2%. Sequenced material: PBMCs, taken after low-dose radiotherapy plus immunotherapy. The receptors shown here come from a male donor with rectosigmoid adenocarcinoma.

This clonotype has ten or more counts. The V and J genes are TRBV27 and TRBJ2-1; D is unclear. The CDR3 runs to 11 residues. The V and J ends lost 6 bases and 9 bases respectively, with 9 bases between them. CDR1 and CDR2 (germline): MNHEY, SMNVEV (reference sequence). CDR3 in DNA: TGTGCCAGCAGATTAGGTCCTGAGCAGTTCTTC. Protein product: CASRLGPEQFF.

The table lists this clonotype with many counts. The rearrangement joins TRBV29-1 to TRBJ2-7; D ambiguous. The CDR3 is 15 amino acids. Germline V gene lookup returns CDR1 SQVTM and CDR2 ANQGSEA. V dropped 3 bases and J dropped 2 bases, with 17 bases sitting between them. The CDR3 loop reads CSVEGTARGAYEQYF. The CDR3 DNA reads as TGCAGCGTTGAGGGAACGGCCCGAGGAGCCTACGAGCAGTACTTC.

This clonotype showed up many times. This CDR3 is CAAGSLEKLFF. CDR3 sequence (DNA): TGTGCCGCGGGGTCGCTCGAGAAACTGTTTTTT. The rearrangement uses TRBV6-6 and TRBJ1-4; D unclear. CDR3 length: 11 amino acids. Looked up from germline, CDR1 is MNHNY and CDR2 is SVGAGI (reference sequence). Trimming cost V 11 bases and J 11 bases, with 15 bases left between them.

Relative to its sample, this clonotype is medium-sized. The chain links TRBV4-2 to TRBJ2-3; D is unresolved. V was cut by 0 bases and J by 0 bases, with 10 bases left in between. In germline, CDR1 is LGHNA, CDR2 YNFKEQ. This CDR3 has 16 residues. CDR3 residues: CASSQELRYSTDTQYF. The CDR3 DNA reads as TGTGCCAGCAGCCAAGAACTACGGTATAGCACAGATACGCAGTATTTT.

V usage is TRBV6-2 or TRBV6-3 and J usage is TRBJ1-5; TRBD1 might be the D (6 bases). CDR1 MNHEY and CDR2 SVGEGT come from the germline V gene. The CDR3 runs 14 residues. Deletions cut 1 base from V and 14 bases from J, with 18 bases between. The CDR3 DNA is TGTGCCAGCAGTTACTGGGAAAAGGACAGCGCTGAGCATTTT. Its translation is CASSYWEKDSAEHF.

This clonotype was recorded at least ten times. The chain recombines TRBV29-1 with TRBJ1-2, with D tentatively TRBD1 (6 bases). Germline loops: CDR1 SQVTM, CDR2 ANQGSEA. The CDR3 length is 14 residues. Trimming cost V 7 bases and J 5 bases, with 20 bases left between them. The CDR3 sequence: CSALSTGGEYGYTF. The DNA of the CDR3 is TGCAGCGCCCTATCGACAGGAGGGGAATATGGCTACACCTTC.

This clonotype occurred many times. The gene calls are TRBV19 and TRBJ1-5, with 7 nucleotides matching TRBD1. Unmatched junction bases numbered 5, after V lost 6 bases and J lost 3 bases. The CDR3 runs 14 residues. From germline, CDR1 is LNHDA and CDR2 SQIVND (reference sequence). CDR3 nucleotides: TGTGCCAGTAGGAACAGGGGTACCAATCAGCCCCAGCATTTT. Its protein product is CASRNRGTNQPQHF.

This clonotype has a count of ten or more. V and J are TRBV20-1 and TRBJ2-5; D not resolved. The V gene's germline CDR1 is DFQATT and CDR2 SNEGSKA (reference sequence). CDR3 length equals 14 residues. Trimming took 5 bases from V and 5 from J, leaving 18 bases between them. The CDR3 coding sequence is TGCAGTGCTTCCCCCTCTCCTAGGGTGGAGACCCAGTACTTC. It yields the protein CSASPSPRVETQYF.

This clonotype was counted a single time. The rearrangement links TRBV28 to TRBJ2-7; D gene unclear. This CDR3 region has 13 residues. Germline loops: CDR1 MDHEN, CDR2 SYDVKM. The ends were cut back, 7 bases at V and 2 bases at J, with 12 bases in the middle. The CDR3, as DNA: TGTGCCAGCACGGGCAGCCCAACCTACGAGCAGTACTTC. Translation: CASTGSPTYEQYF. The full variable domain, in which reference TRBV28 and TRBJ2-7 provide the parts outside the CDR3, is DVKVTQSSRYLVKRTGEKVFLECVQDMDHENMFWYRQDPGLGLRLIYFSYDVKMKEKGDIPEGYSVSREKKERFSLILESASTNQTSMYLCASTGSPTYEQYFGPGTRLTVT.

Details on this clonotype: A read error likely explains this, since a far larger clone differs by one base. The V gene is TRBV10-3, the J gene TRBJ2-7, with D tentatively TRBD1 or TRBD2 (5 bases each). V was trimmed by 2 bases and J by 7 bases, leaving 12 bases between them. This CDR3 is built from 13 residues. CDR1 is ENHRY, CDR2 SYGVKD, per germline. The CDR3 sequence: CAISERGTNEQYF. As DNA, the CDR3 is TGTGCCATCAGTGAGCGGGGCACCAATGAGCAGTACTTC.

The sample holds many counts of this clonotype. The chain carries TRBV6-1 and TRBJ2-7; a weak D match, TRBD1 (5 bases). From germline, CDR1 is MNHNS and CDR2 SASEGT. The CDR3 sequence is 13 residues long. V lost 3 bases, J lost 4 bases, and 10 bases lay in between. Here the CDR3 reads CASSDRAAYEQYF. The CDR3 DNA reads as TGTGCCAGCAGTGACAGGGCGGCTTACGAGCAGTACTTC.

This clonotype was detected ten times or more. The rearrangement uses TRBV28 and TRBJ1-2, with 7 positions matching TRBD1. Germline lookup yields CDR1 MDHEN and CDR2 SYDVKM. V gave up 5 bases and J gave up 5 bases; unmatched junction bases: 5. The CDR3 contains 13 residues. DNA for the CDR3: TGTGCCAGCAGTACTACAGGGGTGTATGGCTACACCTTC. It encodes CASSTTGVYGYTF.

This clonotype was recorded many times. The chain links TRBV2 to TRBJ2-5; D unresolved. The CDR3 totals 13 residues. Per the germline V gene, CDR1 is SNHLY and CDR2 is FYNNEI. V was trimmed by 4 bases and J by 4 bases, leaving 10 bases between them. CDR3 DNA: TGTGCCAGCAGTGGACCCTACAGAGAGACCCAGTACTTC. Its translation: CASSGPYRETQYF.

This clonotype was picked up many times. The CDR3 loop is CASSYLGGDFFEQYF. The CDR3, as DNA: TGTGCCAGCAGCTACCTGGGGGGCGATTTTTTTGAGCAGTACTTC. The chain links TRBV6-2 or TRBV6-3 to TRBJ2-7; D tentatively fits TRBD1 or TRBD2 (6 bases each). The CDR3 loop spans 15 amino acids. The V gene's germline CDR1 is MNHEY and CDR2 SVGEGT. Between the trimmed V and J ends, which lost 6 bases and 7 bases, there was a span of 22 bases.

This clonotype has ten or more counts. The V gene is TRBV2, the J gene TRBJ2-5; D unclear. Germline values: CDR1 SNHLY, CDR2 FYNNEI. The CDR3 covers 14 residues. The ends were cut back, 5 bases at V and 4 bases at J, with 14 bases in the middle. The CDR3 nucleotides read TGTGCCAGCAGTAAATTTGATTCGACAGAGACCCAGTACTTC. This codes for CASSKFDSTETQYF.

This clonotype came up many times. The chain joins TRBV30 to TRBJ1-1, with D unresolved. Deletions cut 0 bases from V and 11 bases from J, with 22 bases between. The CDR3 has 15 amino acids. In germline, CDR1 is GTSNPN, CDR2 SVGIG (reference sequence). The CDR3 DNA reads TGTGCCTGGAGTGTACCTTCTTGGCCTCTACTCGAGGCTTTCTTT. This codes for CAWSVPSWPLLEAFF.

This clonotype is termed medium-sized. The chain has TRBV28 and TRBJ2-7, with 7 bases that match TRBD1. CDR1 is MDHEN, CDR2 SYDVKM, per germline. The CDR3 is made up of 13 amino acids. The J segment lost 3 bases and the V segment lost 11 bases, leaving 10 bases of the junction unmatched. The CDR3 reads CAGARTGFYEQYF. The CDR3 coding sequence is TGTGCCGGGGCCCGGACAGGATTCTACGAGCAGTACTTC.

This clonotype is deemed medium-sized. The chain has TRBV27 and TRBJ2-3, with 9 bases identical to TRBD1. The CDR3 extends over 14 amino acids. V lost 8 bases and J lost 2; bases outside the gene matches: 5. Germline loops: CDR1 MNHEY, CDR2 SMNVEV (reference sequence). This CDR3 is CASQRQGVTDTQYF. The CDR3 DNA follows: TGTGCCAGCCAGAGACAGGGGGTCACAGATACGCAGTATTTT.

On this clonotype: The germline gene is not matched at one end of the junction; a read error may be the cause. The chain couples TRBV29-1 to TRBJ1-1; D gene unclear. The CDR3 sequence is 13 residues long. The germline gives CDR1 SQVTM, CDR2 ANQGSEA. The CDR3 region is CSVEGLLNSEAFF. The CDR3 nucleotides are TGCAGCGTTGAAGGGTTACTGAACTCTGAAGCTTTCTTT.

This clonotype appeared many times. V is TRBV5-1 and J is TRBJ1-2; no clear D. V gave up 4 bases and J gave up 2 bases, with 9 bases separating them. Germline CDR1 is SGHRS and CDR2 is YFSETQ. This CDR3 spans 13 amino acids. Here the CDR3 reads CASSVSGNYGYTF. The CDR3 DNA follows: TGCGCCAGCAGCGTCTCTGGGAACTATGGCTACACCTTC.